This TCR beta chain was identified in a study of shared clonotypes between healthy human individuals. At deep level, the assay was performed. Sequencing used immunoSEQ multiplex PCR; TCRdb keeps in-frame clones, though not all of them. The table lists just over 2,000,000 clones, about 95% of them singletons. Regarding the study as a whole: Only a few donors were included, so the genetic and exposure-history diversity represented was limited. Shared across a handful of donors were 5% to 6% of the naive CD4 clonotypes. Larger estimated richness was generally seen in naive subsets than in memory subsets.

CDR1 LNHDA and CDR2 SQIVND come from the germline V gene (reference sequence). The CDR3 extends over 15 amino acids. V was trimmed by 4 bases and J by 0 bases, leaving 13 bases between them. For this clone: No antigen is known for it.

This chain links TRBV19 with TRBJ2-7; tentatively, D is TRBD1 (6 bases). Specimen: naive CD4+ T cells sorted from blood. Regarding subset: CD45RA+ positively selected. The TCR was taken from a man aged 18 to 35 in good health. The CDR3 here is CASSTLTGSSYEQYF. The CDR3 DNA reads as TGTGCCAGTAGTACTTTGACAGGAAGCTCCTACGAGCAGTACTTC.